This TCR beta chain is from a study of blood T cell repertoires in COVID-19. Turning to the study itself: Whether acute or convalescent, the COVID-19 samples came from the United States, Italy and Spain.

Authors' methods: Amplified reference gene primers provided the basis for estimating nucleated cell counts. TCRdb keeps only in-frame clones here, not all; method: immunoSEQ multiplex PCR. The DNA was the basis for D and trimming; V, J and clone size are from that table. The profile shows 68,000 or so clones, around 79% of them singletons. In germline, CDR1 is MNHNY, CDR2 SVGAGI (reference sequence). V gave up 7 bases and J gave up 7 bases; unmatched junction bases: 7. The CDR3 covers 13 residues. The chain carries TRBV6-6 and TRBJ1-3, with 7 bases identical to TRBD1. The origin of this receptor is a human donor in a cohort sampled during active COVID-19. The specimen sequenced was peripheral blood. The CDR3 region has the DNA TGTGCCAGCACCTTTGGACAGGTTAACACCATATATTTT. Translated, it gives CASTFGQVNTIYF.